Listed here are 10 T cell receptor beta chains from one sample, sequenced in a study of memory CD4+ T cells and cytomegalovirus serostatus. Assay: immunoSEQ multiplex PCR; the TCRdb copy retains only in-frame clones and omits some. The sample has 70,000 to 95,000 clones, approximately 80% seen once. Single viable CD3+CD4+CD8-CD45RO+ cells were sorted as the memory CD4+ T cells. Sequenced: memory CD4+ T cells from blood. These receptors were taken from an adult in good health and CMV-seronegative.

The chain uses TRBV6-5 and TRBJ2-3; no reliable D call. Trimming pared 2 bases from V and 7 bases from J, leaving 16 bases between. The CDR3 is 15 amino acids. Germline values: CDR1 MNHEY, CDR2 SVGAGI. CDR3 amino acids: CASSYETDQGHTQYF. CDR3 coding DNA: TGTGCCAGCAGTTACGAAACAGATCAAGGGCATACGCAGTATTTT.

The gene calls are TRBV5-1 and TRBJ2-2; 11 bases line up with TRBD1. The germline V gene has CDR1 SGHRS and CDR2 YFSETQ. This CDR3 has 16 amino acids. The V and J ends lost 4 bases and 0 bases, in that order; junction bases with no gene match: 2. The DNA for the CDR3 is TGCGCCAGCAGCGAGGGACAGGGGGCGAACACCGGGGAGCTGTTTTTT. This encodes CASSEGQGANTGELFF.

This chain joins TRBV27 and TRBJ1-2; TRBD1 might be the D (5 bases). V was trimmed by 5 bases and J by 4 bases, leaving 23 bases between them. Germline V lookup: CDR1 MNHEY, CDR2 SMNVEV (reference sequence). This CDR3 is 17 amino acids long. In DNA form, the CDR3 reads TGTGCCAGCAGTATGAGGATAGGGGTCCGGCAGGCCTATGGCTACACCTTC. As protein: CASSMRIGVRQAYGYTF.

The chain joins TRBV7-9 to TRBJ2-2; D not certain. Trimming cost V 4 bases and J 0 bases, with 9 bases left between them. The CDR3 extends over 15 amino acids. The germline CDR1 and CDR2 sequences are SEHNR and FQNEAQ (reference sequence). In DNA form, the CDR3 reads TGTGCCAGCAGCTCCTGGGGTGCGAACACCGGGGAGCTGTTTTTT. This translates into CASSSWGANTGELFF.

The chain couples TRBV6-5 to TRBJ1-6; 9 bases align to TRBD1. Germline V CDR1 and CDR2: MNHEY, SVGAGI. The CDR3 contains 15 residues. With V trimmed by 2 bases and J by 8 bases, 4 bases remained unmatched. The CDR3 protein is CASSYSRTGDSPLHF. Here the CDR3 DNA reads TGTGCCAGCAGTTACAGTCGGACAGGGGATTCACCCCTCCACTTT.

The V and J genes are TRBV9 and TRBJ1-1; D unclear. There are 14 residues in the CDR3. Per germline, CDR1 SGDLS and CDR2 YYNGEE. V gave up 2 bases and J gave up 4 bases, with 12 bases separating them. CDR3 coding DNA: TGTGCCAGCAGCGTCCTACCGGAGAGCACTGAAGCTTTCTTT. Amino acid sequence: CASSVLPESTEAFF.

The V call is TRBV6-6, the J call TRBJ1-2, with D unresolved. This CDR3 has 12 residues. V lost 7 bases and J 5 bases, leaving 11 bases between the germline ends. Germline CDR1 reads MNHNY; CDR2 reads SVGAGI (reference sequence). The DNA for the CDR3 is TGTGCCAGCAAGCGGCAGGAATATGGCTACACCTTC. Protein sequence: CASKRQEYGYTF.

V gene TRBV4-2 combines with J gene TRBJ1-4; 11 bases map to TRBD1. The V gene end was trimmed by 3 bases and the J gene end by 0 bases; junction bases not matched to a gene: 6. The CDR3 has 18 residues. The germline V gene encodes CDR1 LGHNA and CDR2 YNFKEQ. CDR3 bases: TGTGCCAGCAGCCAGGAACCGGGACAGGGGGCAACTAATGAAAAACTGTTTTTT. Encoded protein: CASSQEPGQGATNEKLFF.

The rearrangement links TRBV9 to TRBJ1-4; D ambiguous. Trimming removed 0 bases from V and 4 bases from J, with 13 bases in between. This CDR3 region has 16 residues. Germline CDR1 is SGDLS and CDR2 is YYNGEE. This CDR3 is CASSVDAGFGNEKLFF. The CDR3, as DNA: TGTGCCAGCAGCGTAGACGCGGGCTTCGGTAATGAAAAACTGTTTTTT.

This clone showed up just a few times. The chain links TRBV7-6 to TRBJ2-4, with TRBD1 identical over 7 bases. The CDR3 consists of 16 residues. CDR1 SGHVS and CDR2 FNYEAQ come from the germline V gene. V shed 0 bases, J shed 1 base, and the junction held 3 bases outside the gene matches. CDR3 nucleotides: TGTGCCAGCAGCTTAGCGTACAGGGGTGCCAAAAACATTCAGTACTTC. It codes for CASSLAYRGAKNIQYF.